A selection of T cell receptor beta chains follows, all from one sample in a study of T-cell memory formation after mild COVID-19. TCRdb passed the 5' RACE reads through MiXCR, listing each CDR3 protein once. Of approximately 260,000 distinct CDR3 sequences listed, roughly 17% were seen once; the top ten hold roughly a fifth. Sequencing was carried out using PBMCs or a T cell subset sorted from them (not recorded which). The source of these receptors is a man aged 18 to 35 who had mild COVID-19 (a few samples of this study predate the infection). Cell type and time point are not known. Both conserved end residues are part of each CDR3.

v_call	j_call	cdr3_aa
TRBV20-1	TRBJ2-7	CSAQTVTYEQYF
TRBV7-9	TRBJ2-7	CASSTSRDSWFQQYF
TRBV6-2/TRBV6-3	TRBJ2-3	CASSTTSHTQYF
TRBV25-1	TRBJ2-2	CASTPPDRENTGELFF
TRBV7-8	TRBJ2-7	CASSLRRVKSYEQYF
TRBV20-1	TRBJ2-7	CSAVPHRLEQYF
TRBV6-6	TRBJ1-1	CASSNRGEGSQAFF
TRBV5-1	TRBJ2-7	CASSLEVSGAGSYEQYF
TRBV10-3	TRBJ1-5	CAISRTGSNQPQHF
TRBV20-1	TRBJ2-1	CSAREPGLEQFF
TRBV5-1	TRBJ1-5	CASSFFGTDEPQHF
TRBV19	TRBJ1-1	CASSSRQENTEAFF
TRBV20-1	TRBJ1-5	CSASLDSLYQPQHF
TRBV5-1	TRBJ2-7	CASSRGTGAYEQYF
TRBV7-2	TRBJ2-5	CASSFQPTSAQYF
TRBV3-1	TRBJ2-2	CASSRLSGFGELFF
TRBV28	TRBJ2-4	CASSTSGASNIQYF
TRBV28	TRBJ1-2	CASSLSDRVVGYTF
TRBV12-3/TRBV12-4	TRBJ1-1	CASRRARGQVNTEAFF
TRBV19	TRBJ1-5	CGTRFQWGNQPQHF
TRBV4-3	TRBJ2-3	CASSQDRQATQYF
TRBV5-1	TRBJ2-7	CASSLRLTYEQYF
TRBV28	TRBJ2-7	CASLEGQETYEQYF
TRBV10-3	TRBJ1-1	CATIGSNTEAFF
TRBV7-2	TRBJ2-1	CASSVLAGEQFF
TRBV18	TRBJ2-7	CASSRDREGREQYF
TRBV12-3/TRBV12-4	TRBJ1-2	CASSYRDRGYTF
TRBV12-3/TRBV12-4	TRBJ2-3	CASSNTGALDTDTQYF
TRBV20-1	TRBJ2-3	CSARGAGTASTDTQYF
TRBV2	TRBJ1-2	CASSAGVNYGYTF
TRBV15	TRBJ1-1	CATRGLLPEAFF
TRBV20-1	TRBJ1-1	CSARDVAVNTEAFF
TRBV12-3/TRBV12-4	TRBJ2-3	CASSLSPSNTGQIISRGTQYF
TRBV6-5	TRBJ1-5	CASSPRGLTQPQHF
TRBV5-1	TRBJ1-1	CASSLIGPSNTEAFF
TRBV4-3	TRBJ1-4	CASSQDSGGANEKLFF
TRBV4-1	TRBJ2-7	CASSQDVYEQYF
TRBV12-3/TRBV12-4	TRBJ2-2	CASSFGVQGELFF
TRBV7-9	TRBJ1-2	CASSLLTTGGRGYTF
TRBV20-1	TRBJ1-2	CSAKKPDGRGGYTF
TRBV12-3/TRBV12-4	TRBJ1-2	CASSTLGQTYGYTF
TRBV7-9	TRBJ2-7	CASSPYTTGGASYEQYF
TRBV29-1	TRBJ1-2	CSVVQGDGYTF
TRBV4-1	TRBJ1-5	CASSQAQPQHF
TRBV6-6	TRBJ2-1	CASSPGIDEQFF